This T cell receptor beta chain is drawn from a study of CD8 T cells in Susac syndrome. The authors negatively isolated CD8+ and CD4+ T cells and FACS-enriched TEMRA cells. The V end lost 3 bases, the J end lost 2 bases, and 7 bases lay between the germline ends. The CDR3 has 14 residues. An input of 0.5 to 1 ug of RNA was subjected to reverse transcription using random hexamers. TCRdb re-analysed the immunoSEQ multiplex PCR reads in MiXCR, keeping a single row per CDR3 protein. The data show some 170,000 distinct CDR3 sequences, 85% to 95% seen once. The sequenced sample was CD4+ T cells from PBMCs. This clonotype was sampled from a human donor in good health. V usage is TRBV12-3 or TRBV12-4 and J usage is TRBJ2-2, with D unresolved. The CDR3, as DNA: TGTGCCAGCAGTTTCCCACGAAACACCGGGGAGCTGTTTTTT. This codes for CASSFPRNTGELFF.